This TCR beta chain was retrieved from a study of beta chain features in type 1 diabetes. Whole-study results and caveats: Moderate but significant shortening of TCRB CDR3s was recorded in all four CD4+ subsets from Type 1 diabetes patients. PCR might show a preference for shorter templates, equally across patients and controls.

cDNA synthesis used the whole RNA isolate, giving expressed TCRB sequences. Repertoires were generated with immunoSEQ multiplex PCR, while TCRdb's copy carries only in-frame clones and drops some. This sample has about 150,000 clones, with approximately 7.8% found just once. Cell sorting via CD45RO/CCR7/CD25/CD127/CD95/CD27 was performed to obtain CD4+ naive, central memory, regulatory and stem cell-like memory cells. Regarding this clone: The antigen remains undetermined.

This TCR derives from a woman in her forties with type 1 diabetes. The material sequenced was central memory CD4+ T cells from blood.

CDR3 amino acids: CASSLAFGRSYGYTF. DNA of the CDR3: TGTGCCAGCAGCTTGGCCTTTGGGCGCAGCTATGGCTACACCTTC. The V call is TRBV5-6, the J call TRBJ1-2; no clear D. The germline V and J ends were trimmed by 0 bases and 4 bases, with 13 bases remaining between them. In germline, CDR1 is SGHDT, CDR2 YYEEEE. The CDR3 runs to 15 residues.